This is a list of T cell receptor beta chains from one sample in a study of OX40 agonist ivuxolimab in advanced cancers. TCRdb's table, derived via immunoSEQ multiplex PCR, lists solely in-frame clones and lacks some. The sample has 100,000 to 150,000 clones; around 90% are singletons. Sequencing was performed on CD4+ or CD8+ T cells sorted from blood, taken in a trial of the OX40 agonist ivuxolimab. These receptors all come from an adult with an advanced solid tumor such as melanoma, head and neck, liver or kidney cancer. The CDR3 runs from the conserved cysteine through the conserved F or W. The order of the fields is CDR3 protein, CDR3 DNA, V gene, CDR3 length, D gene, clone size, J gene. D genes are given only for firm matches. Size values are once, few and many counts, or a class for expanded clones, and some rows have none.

CDR3aa: CASSYSSGGNQPQHF; CDR3nt: TGTGCCAGCAGTTACTCATCAGGGGGCAATCAGCCCCAGCATTTT; v_gene: TRBV6-5; len: 15; d_gene: NA; abundance: NA; j_gene: TRBJ1-5
CDR3aa: CASSRGQGPLSYEQYF; CDR3nt: TGCGCCAGCAGCCGAGGACAGGGGCCCCTCTCCTACGAGCAGTACTTC; v_gene: TRBV4-1; len: 16; d_gene: TRBD1; abundance: NA; j_gene: TRBJ2-7
CDR3aa: CASTPSGGRGLASSYEQYF; CDR3nt: TGTGCCAGCACCCCATCCGGGGGGAGGGGACTAGCGTCCTCCTACGAGCAGTACTTC; v_gene: TRBV7-2; len: 19; d_gene: TRBD2; abundance: NA; j_gene: TRBJ2-7
CDR3aa: CASSATAGATGSTEAFF; CDR3nt: TGTGCCAGCAGCGCAACCGCCGGGGCCACGGGTAGCACTGAAGCTTTCTTT; v_gene: TRBV9; len: 17; d_gene: NA; abundance: NA; j_gene: TRBJ1-1
CDR3aa: CSVMLAGRREQYF; CDR3nt: TGCAGCGTTATGTTGGCAGGGCGTCGAGAGCAGTACTTC; v_gene: TRBV29-1; len: 13; d_gene: NA; abundance: NA; j_gene: TRBJ2-7
CDR3aa: CASTLRGEGTSPLIGYEQYF; CDR3nt: TGTGCCAGCACACTCCGTGGGGAGGGGACTAGCCCGTTAATAGGATACGAGCAGTACTTC; v_gene: TRBV6-4; len: 20; d_gene: TRBD2; abundance: NA; j_gene: TRBJ2-7
CDR3aa: CATLGPNNEQFF; CDR3nt: TGTGCCACCTTGGGGCCCAACAATGAGCAGTTCTTC; v_gene: TRBV6-5; len: 12; d_gene: NA; abundance: NA; j_gene: TRBJ2-1
CDR3aa: CASSLKLAGQETQYF; CDR3nt: TGTGCCAGCAGCTTAAAACTAGCGGGGCAAGAGACCCAGTACTTC; v_gene: TRBV5-4; len: 15; d_gene: TRBD2; abundance: NA; j_gene: TRBJ2-5
CDR3aa: CASSLGGQNSYEQYF; CDR3nt: TGCGCCAGCAGCTTGGGGGGACAGAACTCCTACGAGCAGTACTTC; v_gene: TRBV5-1; len: 15; d_gene: TRBD1; abundance: NA; j_gene: TRBJ2-7
CDR3aa: CASSRGPTVAGLDQKQFF; CDR3nt: TGTGCCAGCAGCCGCGGGCCTACGGTAGCGGGATTGGATCAAAAGCAGTTCTTC; v_gene: TRBV12-1; len: 18; d_gene: NA; abundance: NA; j_gene: TRBJ2-1
CDR3aa: CATSRAKGVIGELFF; CDR3nt: TGTGCCACCAGCAGGGCCAAGGGGGTAATCGGGGAGCTGTTTTTT; v_gene: TRBV15; len: 15; d_gene: NA; abundance: NA; j_gene: TRBJ2-2
CDR3aa: CASSLDRVLAYGYTF; CDR3nt: TGTGCCAGCAGCTTGGACAGGGTTCTGGCCTATGGCTACACCTTC; v_gene: TRBV7-9; len: 15; d_gene: TRBD1; abundance: NA; j_gene: TRBJ1-2
CDR3aa: CASSPPVAGLAKNIQYF; CDR3nt: TGTGCCAGCTCACCACCGGTAGCGGGTCTAGCCAAAAACATTCAGTACTTC; v_gene: TRBV18; len: 17; d_gene: TRBD2; abundance: NA; j_gene: TRBJ2-4
CDR3aa: CASSVMGTPYTGELFF; CDR3nt: TGTGCCAGCAGCGTAATGGGGACACCTTACACCGGGGAGCTGTTTTTT; v_gene: TRBV9; len: 16; d_gene: NA; abundance: NA; j_gene: TRBJ2-2
CDR3aa: CASSLGGENSYEQYF; CDR3nt: TGTGCCAGCAGCTTAGGGGGGGAAAACTCCTACGAGCAGTACTTC; v_gene: TRBV7-3; len: 15; d_gene: TRBD2; abundance: NA; j_gene: TRBJ2-7
CDR3aa: CASSQDLPDRGETQYF; CDR3nt: TGCGCCAGCAGCCAAGATCTACCGGACAGGGGTGAGACCCAGTACTTC; v_gene: TRBV4-1; len: 16; d_gene: TRBD1; abundance: NA; j_gene: TRBJ2-5
CDR3aa: CASSLKPSTDTQYF; CDR3nt: TGTGCCAGCAGCTTAAAGCCATCCACAGATACGCAGTATTTT; v_gene: TRBV7-3; len: 14; d_gene: NA; abundance: NA; j_gene: TRBJ2-3
CDR3aa: CASSLLPGTSGHEEQFF; CDR3nt: TGCGCCAGCAGCTTGTTACCCGGGACTAGCGGGCACGAGGAGCAGTTCTTC; v_gene: TRBV5-1; len: 17; d_gene: TRBD2; abundance: NA; j_gene: TRBJ2-1
CDR3aa: CASSYSGREATDTQYF; CDR3nt: TGTGCCAGCAGTTACTCGGGGCGGGAGGCTACAGATACGCAGTATTTT; v_gene: TRBV6-6; len: 16; d_gene: TRBD2; abundance: NA; j_gene: TRBJ2-3
CDR3aa: CASSYATGQPNGKLFF; CDR3nt: TGTGCCAGCAGTTACGCGACGGGACAGCCGAATGGAAAACTGTTTTTT; v_gene: TRBV6-5; len: 16; d_gene: TRBD1; abundance: NA; j_gene: TRBJ1-4
CDR3aa: CASSLENSPLHF; CDR3nt: TGTGCCAGCAGTTTGGAAAATTCACCCCTCCACTTT; v_gene: TRBV27; len: 12; d_gene: NA; abundance: NA; j_gene: TRBJ1-6
CDR3aa: CATQTSGRNTGELFF; CDR3nt: TGTGCCACCCAGACTAGCGGGAGGAACACCGGGGAGCTGTTTTTT; v_gene: TRBV10-3; len: 15; d_gene: TRBD2; abundance: NA; j_gene: TRBJ2-2
CDR3aa: CASSSSGIQETQYF; CDR3nt: TGTGCCAGCAGCTCGAGCGGAATCCAAGAGACCCAGTACTTC; v_gene: TRBV7-3; len: 14; d_gene: NA; abundance: NA; j_gene: TRBJ2-5
CDR3aa: CASSKTTGTSGIKNIQYF; CDR3nt: TGTGCCAGCAGCAAGACTACCGGGACTAGCGGGATCAAAAACATTCAGTACTTC; v_gene: TRBV5-4; len: 18; d_gene: TRBD2; abundance: NA; j_gene: TRBJ2-4
CDR3aa: CASSLEGTSGIRSEQYF; CDR3nt: TGTGCCAGCAGCTTAGAGGGGACTAGCGGGATAAGGAGCGAGCAGTACTTC; v_gene: TRBV7-2; len: 17; d_gene: TRBD2; abundance: NA; j_gene: TRBJ2-7
CDR3aa: CASSYYRVNTGELFF; CDR3nt: TGTGCCAGCAGTTATTACAGGGTGAACACCGGGGAGCTGTTTTTT; v_gene: TRBV27; len: 15; d_gene: NA; abundance: NA; j_gene: TRBJ2-2
CDR3aa: CAISIEETQYF; CDR3nt: TGTGCCATCAGTATAGAAGAGACCCAGTACTTC; v_gene: TRBV10-3; len: 11; d_gene: NA; abundance: few; j_gene: TRBJ2-5
CDR3aa: CASSLGGLTMSYTF; CDR3nt: TGTGCCAGCAGCCTCGGCGGGCTGACCATGAGCTACACCTTC; v_gene: TRBV14; len: 14; d_gene: NA; abundance: once; j_gene: TRBJ1-2
CDR3aa: CASSSTGGAETQYF; CDR3nt: TGTGCCAGCAGCTCGACAGGGGGGGCTGAGACCCAGTACTTC; v_gene: TRBV5-4; len: 14; d_gene: TRBD1; abundance: NA; j_gene: TRBJ2-5
CDR3aa: CASSARGYVLTDTQYF; CDR3nt: TGTGCCAGCAGCGCCAGGGGTTACGTTCTAACAGATACGCAGTATTTT; v_gene: TRBV7-9; len: 16; d_gene: NA; abundance: NA; j_gene: TRBJ2-3
CDR3aa: CASSLSTPYEQYF; CDR3nt: TGCGCCAGCAGCTTGAGTACCCCCTACGAGCAGTACTTC; v_gene: TRBV5-1; len: 13; d_gene: NA; abundance: NA; j_gene: TRBJ2-7
CDR3aa: CASSYLLFYEQYF; CDR3nt: TGTGCCAGCAGTTACCTGCTTTTCTACGAGCAGTACTTC; v_gene: TRBV6-6; len: 13; d_gene: NA; abundance: NA; j_gene: TRBJ2-7
CDR3aa: CASSVTRREETQYF; CDR3nt: TGTGCCAGCAGCGTGACTAGGCGGGAAGAGACCCAGTACTTC; v_gene: TRBV11-3; len: 14; d_gene: NA; abundance: NA; j_gene: TRBJ2-5
CDR3aa: CASSLGTGQGTYEQYF; CDR3nt: TGTGCCAGCAGCTTAGGGACGGGACAGGGAACCTACGAGCAGTACTTC; v_gene: TRBV7-2; len: 16; d_gene: TRBD1; abundance: NA; j_gene: TRBJ2-7
CDR3aa: CASSPPDRGYGYTF; CDR3nt: TGTGCCAGCAGTCCTCCGGACAGGGGCTATGGCTACACCTTC; v_gene: TRBV6-5; len: 14; d_gene: TRBD1; abundance: NA; j_gene: TRBJ1-2
CDR3aa: CSPSETYEQYF; CDR3nt: TGCAGCCCCTCGGAGACCTACGAGCAGTACTTC; v_gene: TRBV20-1; len: 11; d_gene: NA; abundance: NA; j_gene: TRBJ2-7
CDR3aa: CASSSRTAEFGYTF; CDR3nt: TGTGCCAGCAGTTCACGGACAGCAGAATTTGGCTACACCTTC; v_gene: TRBV28; len: 14; d_gene: NA; abundance: NA; j_gene: TRBJ1-2
CDR3aa: CASSLWQGAVGEKLFF; CDR3nt: TGTGCCAGCAGCCTCTGGCAGGGGGCCGTGGGTGAAAAACTGTTTTTT; v_gene: TRBV28; len: 16; d_gene: TRBD1; abundance: NA; j_gene: TRBJ1-4